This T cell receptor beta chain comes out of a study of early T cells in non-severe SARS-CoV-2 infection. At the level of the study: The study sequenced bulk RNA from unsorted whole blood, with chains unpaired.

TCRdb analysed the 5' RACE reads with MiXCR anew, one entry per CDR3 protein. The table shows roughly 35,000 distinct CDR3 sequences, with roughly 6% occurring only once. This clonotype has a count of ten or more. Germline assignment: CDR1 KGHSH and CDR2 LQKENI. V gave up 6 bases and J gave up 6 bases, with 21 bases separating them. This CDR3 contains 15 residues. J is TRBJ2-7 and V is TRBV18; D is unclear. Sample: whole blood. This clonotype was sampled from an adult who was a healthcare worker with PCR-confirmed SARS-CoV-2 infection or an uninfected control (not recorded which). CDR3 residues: CASSPLGVAAGEQYF. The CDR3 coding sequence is TGTGCCAGCTCCCCCTTAGGAGTTGCGGCCGGCGAGCAGTACTTC.